The 21 T cell receptor beta chains given below trace back to one sample, sequenced in a study of shared clonotypes between healthy human individuals. The method was immunoSEQ multiplex PCR; TCRdb's version includes in-frame clones alone and lacks a portion of them. The data hold 450,000 to 600,000 clones, with around 80% observed a single time. The sequenced sample consisted of PBMCs. These receptors were collected from a woman aged 40 to 50 in good health. Some clones in this sample may be carry-over from other donors' samples.

The chain employs TRBV5-7 and TRBJ1-4; D is ambiguous. TRBV5-7 is known as an ORF, though its function is uncertain. Trimming took 1 base from V and 4 from J, leaving 11 bases between them. This CDR3 comprises 15 residues. The CDR3 reads CASSLFSGINEKLFF. The CDR3 DNA follows: TGTGCCAGCAGCTTGTTTTCGGGAATTAATGAAAAACTGTTTTTT.

The gene calls are TRBV5-4 and TRBJ2-7, with D possibly being TRBD1 (6 bases). The germline V gene encodes CDR1 SGHNT and CDR2 YYREEE (reference sequence). V lost 0 bases to trimming and J lost 7 bases, with 14 bases between them. CDR3 length: 14 residues. CDR3 nucleotide sequence: TGTGCCAGCAGCTTGGATCTAGCCACAGGGGAGCAGTACTTC. Amino acids: CASSLDLATGEQYF.

V usage is TRBV6-1 and J usage is TRBJ2-1, with a possible D match to TRBD2 (6 bases). V gave up 5 bases and J gave up 2 bases, with 13 bases separating them. Germline V CDR1 and CDR2: MNHNS, SASEGT. This CDR3 has 15 amino acids. CDR3 coding DNA: TGTGCCAGCAGTCCCCGGGAGATAGCCTACAATGAGCAGTTCTTC. Its protein product is CASSPREIAYNEQFF.

This clone was counted ten times or more. The same CDR3 is also encoded by other DNA sequences in this sample. The chain recombines TRBV6-5 with TRBJ2-7; TRBD2 is a possible D gene (5 bases). V gave up 8 bases and J gave up 2 bases, with 19 bases separating them. Germline CDR1 reads MNHEY; CDR2 reads SVGAGI. This CDR3 contains 15 residues. The CDR3 is CASRLGGGPTYEQYF. The CDR3 coding sequence is TGTGCCAGCCGCCTCGGCGGCGGGCCTACCTACGAGCAGTACTTC.

V and J are TRBV4-2 and TRBJ2-6; TRBD2 is a possible D gene (5 bases). V lost 1 base to trimming and J lost 0 bases, with 7 bases between them. This CDR3 is built from 16 residues. Germline V lookup: CDR1 LGHNA, CDR2 YNFKEQ. The CDR3, as DNA: TGTGCCAGCAGCCAAGGCGAGGGCTCTGGGGCCAACGTCCTGACTTTC. Amino acids: CASSQGEGSGANVLTF.

The J gene is TRBJ2-1, the V gene TRBV7-8, with D unclear. Trimming took off 2 bases at V and 6 bases at J, with 20 bases between the two ends. The CDR3 extends over 17 amino acids. Germline V CDR1 and CDR2: SGHVS, FQNEAQ. The CDR3 reads CASSLRLHGTMINEQFF. The CDR3 nucleotides are TGTGCCAGCAGCTTAAGGCTCCATGGAACCATGATCAATGAGCAGTTCTTC. The full variable domain, rest sourced from reference TRBV7-8 and TRBJ2-1, is GAGVSQSPRYKVAKRGQDVALRCDPISGHVSLFWYQQALGQGPEFLTYFQNEAQLDKSGLPSDRFFAERPEGSVSTLKIQRTQQEDSAVYLCASSLRLHGTMINEQFFGPGTRLTVL.

The chain joins TRBV4-1 to TRBJ1-1; 7 nucleotides agree with TRBD1. The CDR3 covers 15 residues. V lost 3 bases, J lost 2 bases, and 6 bases stayed unmatched. CDR1 is MGHRA and CDR2 is YSYEKL in the germline V gene. In nucleotides, the CDR3 is TGCGCCAGCAGCCAGATGGGACAGACAAACACTGAAGCTTTCTTT. Translating gives CASSQMGQTNTEAFF.

This chain uses TRBV7-2 with TRBJ2-6; D remains ambiguous. Germline assignment: CDR1 SGHTA and CDR2 FQGNSA. This CDR3 region has 15 residues. V was clipped by 4 bases and J by 4 bases, with 11 bases between them. The CDR3 is CASSSPRRGANVLTF. The CDR3 DNA is TGTGCCAGCAGCTCACCTCGACGGGGGGCCAACGTCCTGACTTTC.

The chain couples TRBV4-1 to TRBJ2-7; no clear D. V was trimmed by 1 base and J by 0 bases, leaving 10 bases between them. The CDR3 runs to 15 residues. CDR1 MGHRA and CDR2 YSYEKL come from the germline V gene. CDR3 sequence: CASSQALLISYEQYF. In nucleotides, the CDR3 is TGCGCCAGCAGCCAAGCCCTTCTCATCTCCTACGAGCAGTACTTC.

The chain links TRBV14 to TRBJ2-7; perhaps D is TRBD1 or TRBD2 (5 bases each). CDR1 and CDR2 (germline): SGHDN, FVKESK. The CDR3 spans 17 residues. The V end was cut by 3 bases, the J end by 4 bases, with 22 bases between. The CDR3 region has the DNA TGTGCCAGCAGCCAGGGACGGGCCCACCCTACCAATTACGAGCAGTACTTC. It yields the protein CASSQGRAHPTNYEQYF.

The chain couples TRBV28 to TRBJ1-4; 7 bases map to TRBD1. Germline lookup yields CDR1 MDHEN and CDR2 SYDVKM. V was pared by 2 bases and J by 7 bases, with 4 bases of the junction left unmatched. The CDR3 runs to 14 residues. The CDR3 here is CASSLNRGGEKLFF. In DNA form, the CDR3 reads TGTGCCAGCAGTTTAAACAGGGGAGGTGAAAAACTGTTTTTT.

The gene calls are TRBV27 and TRBJ2-1; D not certain. V was shortened by 3 bases and J by 3 bases, with 21 bases between the two germline ends. The germline V gene has CDR1 MNHEY and CDR2 SMNVEV (reference sequence). The CDR3 is 18 amino acids. This CDR3 is CASSFLGHRAPDYNEQFF. CDR3 in DNA: TGTGCCAGCAGTTTCCTAGGGCATAGAGCACCCGACTACAATGAGCAGTTCTTC.

On this clone: Other DNA sequences within the sample encode an identical CDR3. This chain links TRBV28 with TRBJ1-4; D is possibly TRBD1 (5 bases). Germline V gives CDR1 MDHEN, CDR2 SYDVKM. The V gene lost 6 bases and the J gene lost 8 bases, with 25 bases spanning the gap. The CDR3 totals 17 residues. In DNA, the CDR3 is TGTGCCAGCAGCCCCCCCCGCGGTAGGGGAGGGGACGAAAAACTGTTTTTT. Encoded protein: CASSPPRGRGGDEKLFF.

V is TRBV4-1 and J is TRBJ2-7, with 10 nucleotides matching TRBD2. The CDR3 sequence is 15 residues long. Germline V gene lookup returns CDR1 MGHRA and CDR2 YSYEKL. The J segment lost 3 bases and the V segment lost 1 base, leaving 3 bases of the junction unmatched. CDR3 bases: TGCGCCAGCAGCCAAGCAGCGGGAGGGCTCTACGAGCAGTACTTC. Translated: CASSQAAGGLYEQYF.

This sequence joins TRBV18 and TRBJ2-1; 9 nucleotides match TRBD2. The germline V gene has CDR1 KGHSH and CDR2 LQKENI. CDR3 size: 18 residues. V was clipped by 3 bases and J by 6 bases; unmatched bases: 15. DNA for the CDR3: TGTGCCAGCTCACCCGAAGCGGGAGGAGCGCCGGTTGGCAATGAGCAGTTCTTC. It specifies CASSPEAGGAPVGNEQFF.

This chain joins TRBV5-5 and TRBJ2-1; TRBD2 agrees at 14 bases. The CDR3 runs to 17 residues. Losses at the gene ends were 4 bases for V and 7 bases for J; bases not matched to a gene: 10. Germline V gives CDR1 SGHKS, CDR2 YYEKEE (reference sequence). CDR3 amino acids: CASSVGGTSGSWNEQFF. CDR3 nucleotide sequence: TGTGCCAGCAGCGTAGGTGGGACTAGCGGGAGTTGGAATGAGCAGTTCTTC. The full variable domain, with the rest looked up from reference TRBV5-5 and TRBJ2-1, is DAGVTQSPTHLIKTRGQQVTLRCSPISGHKSVSWYQQVLGQGPQFIFQYYEKEERGRGNFPDRFSARQFPNYSSELNVNALLLGDSALYLCASSVGGTSGSWNEQFFGPGTRLTVL.

The chain joins TRBV5-6 to TRBJ2-2; 8 nucleotides match TRBD2. The germline V gene has CDR1 SGHDT and CDR2 YYEEEE. The CDR3 extends over 15 amino acids. V was pared by 2 bases and J by 5 bases, with 5 bases of the junction left unmatched. The CDR3 bases are TGTGCCAGCAGCTTTTACGCGGGAGGTACCGGGGAGCTGTTTTTT. Amino acids: CASSFYAGGTGELFF. Full variable domain (outside the CDR3, taken from reference TRBV5-6 and TRBJ2-2): DAGVTQSPTHLIKTRGQQVTLRCSPKSGHDTVSWYQQALGQGPQFIFQYYEEEERQRGNFPDRFSGHQFPNYSSELNVNALLLGDSALYLCASSFYAGGTGELFFGEGSRLTVL.

Comments on this clone: Other nucleotide sequences in the sample specify the same CDR3. The rearrangement uses TRBV5-1 and TRBJ2-3, with TRBD2 as a possible D gene (6 bases). Germline CDR1 is SGHRS and CDR2 is YFSETQ. V was clipped by 0 bases and J by 0 bases, with 8 bases between them. The CDR3 extends over 15 amino acids. The CDR3 bases are TGCGCCAGCAGCTTGGGACTAGTAAGCACAGATACGCAGTATTTT. This encodes CASSLGLVSTDTQYF.

This chain joins TRBV14 and TRBJ1-4, with D perhaps matching TRBD1 (5 bases). V was trimmed by 4 bases and J by 5 bases, leaving 14 bases between them. CDR1 and CDR2 from the germline V gene are SGHDN and FVKESK. The CDR3 length is 15 residues. CDR3 DNA sequence: TGTGCCAGCAGCCGCCGCTTGGGGGAAAATGAAAAACTGTTTTTT. It specifies CASSRRLGENEKLFF.

The chain combines TRBV6-1 with TRBJ1-3; unclear D gene. The CDR3 extends over 15 amino acids. CDR1 MNHNS and CDR2 SASEGT come from the germline V gene. The V end lost 4 bases, the J end lost 1 base, and 11 bases lay between the germline ends. The CDR3, as DNA: TGTGCCAGCAGTGGCCGCAGGTCTTCTGGAAACACCATATATTTT. Translation gives CASSGRRSSGNTIYF.

V usage is TRBV5-1 and J usage is TRBJ1-4, with 7 bases identical to TRBD1. Per the germline V gene, CDR1 is SGHRS and CDR2 is YFSETQ. The CDR3 length is 17 residues. The V segment lost 3 bases and the J segment 4 bases; nucleotides outside the gene matches: 12. CDR3 residues: CASSSGQSLRLNEKLFF. In DNA form, the CDR3 reads TGCGCCAGCAGCTCGGGACAGTCCCTTAGGCTTAATGAAAAACTGTTTTTT.